This T cell receptor beta chain was identified during a study of cytomegalovirus exposure and HLA in healthy donors. Study-level points and caveats: The authors assumed roughly uniform sequencing depth across donors for presence/absence analyses. Being productive about 87% or about 30% of the time was typical of most TCR beta V segments in an earlier analysis. A cluster of highly shared sequence variants was likely a sequencing artifact. Exclusion as indistinguishable affected some V segments, including TRBV6-2 and TRBV6-3.

This CDR3 has 15 residues. The J segment lost 8 bases and the V segment lost 0 bases, leaving 8 bases of the junction unmatched. Germline V gene lookup returns CDR1 SGHRS and CDR2 YFSETQ. Vbeta (60) and Jbeta (13) primers were used in the PCR. The data were produced by immunoSEQ multiplex PCR, yet TCRdb's version contains in-frame clones alone and is incomplete. The sample includes about 100,000 clones, 80% of them seen just once. This clone has a handful of counts. What it recognizes is unknown. This sequence was found in a man younger than 40 in good health and CMV-seronegative. The sequenced sample was PBMCs. The J gene is TRBJ1-3, the V gene TRBV5-1; 7 bases align to TRBD1. The CDR3 region is CASSLGDSGIDTIYF. The CDR3 region has the DNA TGCGCCAGCAGCTTGGGGGACAGTGGAATAGACACCATATATTTT.